This TCR beta chain was documented in a study of T cells in Graves' hyperthyroidism and ophthalmopathy. V dropped 2 bases and J dropped 2; count of bases not matched to a gene: 5. The CDR3 is made up of 16 amino acids. The germline V gene has CDR1 SGHRS and CDR2 YFSETQ. This clonotype showed up many times. RNA transcripts served as the template for amplifying TCR beta CDR3 regions. With the HTBI primer set, the TCR CDR3 went through a first round of RT-PCR. TCRdb used MiXCR to reprocess the multiplex PCR reads, holding one entry per CDR3 protein. Of roughly 510,000 distinct CDR3 sequences detected, more than 20% appear once; the ten largest clones hold more than 20%.

This sequence joins TRBV5-1 and TRBJ2-4, with TRBD1 matching 9 bases. The sequence was collected from a man aged 18 to 30 with Graves' hyperthyroidism. Sample: blood. DNA for the CDR3: TGCGCCAGCAGCTTACAGGGGGCTAATTCCAAAAACATTCAGTACTTC. This codes for CASSLQGANSKNIQYF.